Below, one T cell receptor (beta chain) is given with its context. The data were taken from a study of early T cells in non-severe SARS-CoV-2 infection. As for the study in general: RNA in bulk from unsorted whole blood was sequenced, and chains were unpaired.

The CDR3 has 13 amino acids. J was trimmed by 5 bases and V by 3 bases; bases with no gene match: 3. CDR1 is SGHTA and CDR2 is FQGNSA in the germline V gene. TCRdb itself ran the 5' RACE reads through MiXCR, one entry per CDR3 protein. The sample has about 26,000 distinct CDR3 sequences; 3.5% to 4.5% are singletons. The sample comprised whole blood. The rearrangement joins TRBV7-2 to TRBJ2-5, with 7 bases fitting TRBD1. The source of this sequence is an adult who was a healthcare worker with PCR-confirmed SARS-CoV-2 infection or an uninfected control (not recorded which). The CDR3 DNA follows: TGTGCCAGCAGCTTCGCAGGGGGTGAGACCCAGTACTTC. It translates to CASSFAGGETQYF.